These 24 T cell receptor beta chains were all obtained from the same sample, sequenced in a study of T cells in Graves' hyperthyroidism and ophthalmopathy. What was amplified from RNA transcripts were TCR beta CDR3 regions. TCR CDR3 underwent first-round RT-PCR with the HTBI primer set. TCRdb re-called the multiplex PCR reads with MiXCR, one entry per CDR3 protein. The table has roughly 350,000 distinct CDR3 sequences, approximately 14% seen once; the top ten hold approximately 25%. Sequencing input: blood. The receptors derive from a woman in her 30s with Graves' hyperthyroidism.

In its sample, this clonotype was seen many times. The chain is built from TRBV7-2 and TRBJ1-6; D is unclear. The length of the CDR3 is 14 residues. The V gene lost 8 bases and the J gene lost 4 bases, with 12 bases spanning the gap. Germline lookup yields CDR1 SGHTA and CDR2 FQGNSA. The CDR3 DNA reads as TGTGCCAGCGTCCCACAGCCTTATAATTCACCCCTCCACTTT. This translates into CASVPQPYNSPLHF.

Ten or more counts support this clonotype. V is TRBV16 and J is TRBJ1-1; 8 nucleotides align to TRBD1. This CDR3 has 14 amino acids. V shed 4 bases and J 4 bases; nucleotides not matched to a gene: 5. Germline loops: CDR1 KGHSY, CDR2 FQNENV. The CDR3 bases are TGTGCCAGCAGCCCGCAGGGGGCGAGCACTGAAGCTTTCTTT. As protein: CASSPQGASTEAFF.

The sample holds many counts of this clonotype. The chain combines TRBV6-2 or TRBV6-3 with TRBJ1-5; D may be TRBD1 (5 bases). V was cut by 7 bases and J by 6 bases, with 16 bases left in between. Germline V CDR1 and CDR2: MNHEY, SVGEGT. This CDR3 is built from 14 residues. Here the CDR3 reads CASKPRPGGQPQHF. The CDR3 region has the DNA TGTGCCAGCAAGCCCCGACCGGGGGGTCAGCCCCAGCATTTT.

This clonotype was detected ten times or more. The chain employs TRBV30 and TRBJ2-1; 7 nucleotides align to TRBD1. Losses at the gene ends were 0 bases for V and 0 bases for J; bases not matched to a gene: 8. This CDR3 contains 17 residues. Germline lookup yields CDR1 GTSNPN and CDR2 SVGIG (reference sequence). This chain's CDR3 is CAWSVSRGQSSYNEQFF. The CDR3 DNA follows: TGTGCCTGGAGTGTTAGTAGGGGGCAAAGCTCCTACAATGAGCAGTTCTTC.

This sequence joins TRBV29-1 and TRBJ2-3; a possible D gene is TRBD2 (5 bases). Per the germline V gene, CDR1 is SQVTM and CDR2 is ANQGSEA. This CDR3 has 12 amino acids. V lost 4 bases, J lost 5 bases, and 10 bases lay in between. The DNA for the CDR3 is TGCAGCGTTGTCGGGAACAGAGATACGCAGTATTTT. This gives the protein CSVVGNRDTQYF.

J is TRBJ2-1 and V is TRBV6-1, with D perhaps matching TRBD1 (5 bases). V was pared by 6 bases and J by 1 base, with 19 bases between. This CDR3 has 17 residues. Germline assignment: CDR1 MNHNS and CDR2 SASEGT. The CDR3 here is CASSPIRGLRSYNEQFF. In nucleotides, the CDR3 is TGTGCCAGCAGCCCAATAAGGGGTCTCAGGTCCTACAATGAGCAGTTCTTC.

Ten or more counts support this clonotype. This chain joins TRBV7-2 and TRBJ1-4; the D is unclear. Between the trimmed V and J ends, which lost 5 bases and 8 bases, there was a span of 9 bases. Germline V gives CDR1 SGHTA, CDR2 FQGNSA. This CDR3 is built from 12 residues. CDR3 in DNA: TGTGCCAGCAGCCTCCGGGAGGAAAAACTGTTTTTT. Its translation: CASSLREEKLFF.

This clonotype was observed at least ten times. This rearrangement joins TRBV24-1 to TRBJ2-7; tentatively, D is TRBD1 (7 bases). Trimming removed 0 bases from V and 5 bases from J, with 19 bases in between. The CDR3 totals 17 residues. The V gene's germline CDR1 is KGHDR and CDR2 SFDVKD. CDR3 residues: CATSDLRSGGGKDEQYF. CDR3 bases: TGTGCCACCAGTGATTTGCGGTCCGGAGGGGGCAAAGACGAGCAGTACTTC.

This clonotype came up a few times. CDR3 amino acids: CASSLSLGTSGYNEQFF. The CDR3 DNA reads as TGTGCCAGCAGCCTATCATTAGGGACTAGCGGTTACAATGAGCAGTTCTTC. The J gene is TRBJ2-1, the V gene TRBV11-2, with TRBD2 identical over 11 bases. The CDR3 loop spans 17 amino acids. V was clipped by 5 bases and J by 4 bases; unmatched bases: 10. Germline V gives CDR1 SGHAT, CDR2 FQNNGV.

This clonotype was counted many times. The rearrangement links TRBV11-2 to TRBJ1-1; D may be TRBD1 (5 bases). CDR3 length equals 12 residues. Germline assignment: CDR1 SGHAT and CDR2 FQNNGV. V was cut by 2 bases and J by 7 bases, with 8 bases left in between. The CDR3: CASSLMGVEAFF. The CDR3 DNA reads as TGTGCCAGCAGCTTAATGGGGGTTGAAGCTTTCTTT. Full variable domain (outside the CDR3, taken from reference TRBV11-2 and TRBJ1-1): EAGVAQSPRYKIIEKRQSVAFWCNPISGHATLYWYQQILGQGPKLLIQFQNNGVVDDSQLPKDRFSAERLKGVDSTLKIQPAKLEDSAVYLCASSLMGVEAFFGQGTRLTVV.

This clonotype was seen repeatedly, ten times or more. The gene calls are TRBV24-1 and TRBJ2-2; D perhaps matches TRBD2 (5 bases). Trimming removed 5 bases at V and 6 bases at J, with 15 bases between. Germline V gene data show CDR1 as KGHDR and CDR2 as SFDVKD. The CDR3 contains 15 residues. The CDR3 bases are TGTGCCACCAGTGTAAGTTCCCCGGGGTCCGGGGAGCTGTTTTTT. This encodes CATSVSSPGSGELFF.

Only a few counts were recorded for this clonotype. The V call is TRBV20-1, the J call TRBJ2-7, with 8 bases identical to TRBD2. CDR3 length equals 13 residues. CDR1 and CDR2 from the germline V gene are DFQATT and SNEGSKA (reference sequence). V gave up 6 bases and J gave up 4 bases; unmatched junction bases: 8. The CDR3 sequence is CSAPAGAGYEQYF. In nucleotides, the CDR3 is TGCAGTGCCCCAGCGGGAGCGGGATACGAGCAGTACTTC.

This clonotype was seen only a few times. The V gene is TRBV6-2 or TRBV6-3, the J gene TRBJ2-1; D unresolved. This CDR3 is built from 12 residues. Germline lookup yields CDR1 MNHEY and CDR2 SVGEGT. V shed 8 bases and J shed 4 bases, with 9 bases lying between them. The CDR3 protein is CASSEVYNEQFF. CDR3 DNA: TGTGCCAGCTCTGAGGTATACAATGAGCAGTTCTTC.

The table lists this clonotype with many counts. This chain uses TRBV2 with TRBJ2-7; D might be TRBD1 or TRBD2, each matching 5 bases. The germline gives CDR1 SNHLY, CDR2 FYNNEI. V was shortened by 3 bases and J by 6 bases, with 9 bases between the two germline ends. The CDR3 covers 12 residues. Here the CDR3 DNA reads TGTGCCAGCAGTGATGAGGGGCGCGAGCAGTACTTC. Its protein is CASSDEGREQYF. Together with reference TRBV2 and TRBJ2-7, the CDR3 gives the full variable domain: EPEVTQTPSHQVTQMGQEVILRCVPISNHLYFYWYRQILGQKVEFLVSFYNNEISEKSEIFDDQFSVERPDGSNFTLKIRSTKLEDSAMYFCASSDEGREQYFGPGTRLTVT.

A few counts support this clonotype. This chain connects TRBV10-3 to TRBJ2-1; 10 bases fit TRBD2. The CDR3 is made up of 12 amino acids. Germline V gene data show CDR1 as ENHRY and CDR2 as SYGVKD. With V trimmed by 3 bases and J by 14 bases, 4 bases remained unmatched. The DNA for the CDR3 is TGTGCCATCAGTGAACCCGGGACTAGCGAGTTCTTC. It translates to CAISEPGTSEFF.

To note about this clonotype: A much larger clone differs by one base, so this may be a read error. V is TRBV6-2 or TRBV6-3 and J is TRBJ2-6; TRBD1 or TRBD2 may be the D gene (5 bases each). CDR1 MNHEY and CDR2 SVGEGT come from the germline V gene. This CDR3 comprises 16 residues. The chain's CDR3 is CASSAGIPSGANALTF. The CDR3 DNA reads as TGTGCCAGCAGTGCCGGGATCCCCTCTGGGGCCAACGCCCTGACTTTC.

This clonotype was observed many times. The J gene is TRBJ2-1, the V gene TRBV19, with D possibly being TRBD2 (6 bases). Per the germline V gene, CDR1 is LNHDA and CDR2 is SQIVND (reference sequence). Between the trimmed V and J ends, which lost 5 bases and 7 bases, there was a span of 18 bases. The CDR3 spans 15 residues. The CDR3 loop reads CASSELTGGWNEQFF. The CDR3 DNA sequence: TGTGCCAGTAGTGAACTGACTGGAGGGTGGAATGAGCAGTTCTTC.

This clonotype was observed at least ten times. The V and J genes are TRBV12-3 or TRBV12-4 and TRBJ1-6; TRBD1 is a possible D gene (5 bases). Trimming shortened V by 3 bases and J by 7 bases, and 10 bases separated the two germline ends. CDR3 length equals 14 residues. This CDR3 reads CASSFGTGNSPLHF. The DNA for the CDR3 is TGTGCCAGCAGTTTCGGGACGGGGAATTCACCCCTCCACTTT.

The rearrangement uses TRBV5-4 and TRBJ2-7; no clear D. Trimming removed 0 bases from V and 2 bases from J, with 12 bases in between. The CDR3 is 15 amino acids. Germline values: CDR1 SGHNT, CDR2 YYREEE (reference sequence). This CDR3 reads CASSLAPDVAYEQYF. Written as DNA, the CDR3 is TGTGCCAGCAGCTTGGCTCCCGACGTGGCCTACGAGCAGTACTTC.

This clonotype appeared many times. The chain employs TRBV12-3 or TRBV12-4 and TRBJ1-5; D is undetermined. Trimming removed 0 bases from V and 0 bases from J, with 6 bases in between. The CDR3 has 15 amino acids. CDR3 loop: CASSLAGNSNQPQHF. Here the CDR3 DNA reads TGTGCCAGCAGTTTAGCGGGAAATAGCAATCAGCCCCAGCATTTT.

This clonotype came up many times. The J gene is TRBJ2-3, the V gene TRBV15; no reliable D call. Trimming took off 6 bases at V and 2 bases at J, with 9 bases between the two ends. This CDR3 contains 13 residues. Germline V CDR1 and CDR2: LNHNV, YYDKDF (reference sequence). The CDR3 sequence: CATRGGYTDTQYF. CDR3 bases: TGTGCCACCAGGGGCGGTTACACAGATACGCAGTATTTT.

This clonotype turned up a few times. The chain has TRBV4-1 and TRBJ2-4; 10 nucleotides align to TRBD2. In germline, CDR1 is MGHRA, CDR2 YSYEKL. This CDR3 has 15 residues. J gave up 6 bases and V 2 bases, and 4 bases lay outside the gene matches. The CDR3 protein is CASSQPSGRANIQYF. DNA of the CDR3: TGCGCCAGCAGCCAACCGAGCGGGAGGGCAAACATTCAGTACTTC.

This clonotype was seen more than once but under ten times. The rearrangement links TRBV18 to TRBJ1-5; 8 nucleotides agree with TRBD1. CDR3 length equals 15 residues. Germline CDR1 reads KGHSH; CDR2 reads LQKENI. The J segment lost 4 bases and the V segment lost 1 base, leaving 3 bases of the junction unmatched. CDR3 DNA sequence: TGTGCCAGCTCACCACTGGGACAGGCTAATCAGCCCCAGCATTTT. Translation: CASSPLGQANQPQHF.

This chain's CDR3 is CASSFKVTGGYTF. The CDR3 bases are TGTGCCAGCAGCTTTAAGGTGACGGGTGGCTACACCTTC. The chain uses TRBV5-5 and TRBJ1-2; D unclear. V was pared by 2 bases and J by 7 bases, with 12 bases between. The germline V gene has CDR1 SGHKS and CDR2 YYEKEE (reference sequence). The CDR3 runs 13 residues.